This T cell receptor (beta chain) was profiled in a study of blood T cell repertoires in COVID-19. On the study more broadly: Both acute and convalescent COVID-19 samples were obtained from the United States, Italy and Spain.

This CDR3 spans 18 amino acids. Germline CDR1 and CDR2: LNHDA and SQIVND (reference sequence). V was shortened by 4 bases and J by 5 bases, with 23 bases between the two germline ends. Per the original methods: Nucleated cell number was recorded as an estimate derived from reference gene primer amplification. TCRdb's table, derived via immunoSEQ multiplex PCR, lists solely in-frame clones and lacks some. V and J calls and clone size are those listed in that table; D and trimming were worked out from the DNA. The sample consists of a few hundred thousand clones, 75% to 85% of them appearing once. Participants spanned ages about 18 to 90 years and resided in fewer than 30 US areas. The study counted Cohort 3 donors as recovered given two negative PCRs, clearance, or symptom resolution.

Source material: PBMCs or T cells enriched from blood (not recorded which). The TCR comes from a man in his forties who had recovered from COVID-19. The V and J genes are TRBV19 and TRBJ2-2; D is perhaps TRBD1 (6 bases). CDR3 sequence reads: CASSRNMGLRGRTGELFF. In DNA form, the CDR3 reads TGTGCCAGTAGTAGAAATATGGGCCTCAGGGGTCGGACCGGGGAGCTGTTTTTT.